The 21 T cell receptor beta chains listed next were all sequenced from one sample in a study of shared clonotypes between healthy human individuals. Only in-frame clones appear in the TCRdb table, and some are missing; sequencing was by immunoSEQ multiplex PCR. The sample holds a few hundred thousand clones, 79% seen once. The sequenced material came from PBMCs. The receptors stem from a woman between 35 and 50 years old in good health. Some clones in this sample may be carry-over from other donors' samples.

The genes are TRBV27 and TRBJ1-2; D perhaps matches TRBD1 (5 bases). The V end lost 7 bases, the J end lost 3 bases, and 15 bases lay between the germline ends. Germline V gene sequence: CDR1 MNHEY, CDR2 SMNVEV (reference sequence). The CDR3 runs to 14 residues. The CDR3 is CASTSPGNYYGYTF. The CDR3 nucleotides read TGTGCCAGCACATCCCCAGGGAACTACTATGGCTACACCTTC.

The J gene is TRBJ2-7, the V gene TRBV7-2; no reliable D call. CDR1 and CDR2 (germline): SGHTA, FQGNSA. Trimming stripped 5 bases from V and 2 bases from J, with 7 bases between. CDR3 length: 12 residues. For the CDR3, the DNA is TGTGCCAGCAGCCTCACGGCCTACGAGCAGTACTTC. Residues: CASSLTAYEQYF. The full variable domain, its missing parts supplied by reference TRBV7-2 and TRBJ2-7, is GAGVSQSPSNKVTEKGKDVELRCDPISGHTALYWYRQSLGQGLEFLIYFQGNSAPDKSGLPSDRFSAERTGGSVSTLTIQRTQQEDSAVYLCASSLTAYEQYFGPGTRLTVT.

Points on this clone: This could be a read error, since a much larger clone is one nucleotide away. This chain connects TRBV4-2 to TRBJ2-7; the match to TRBD2 covers 12 bases. The CDR3 length is 19 residues. The germline V gene has CDR1 LGHNA and CDR2 YNFKEQ. This chain's CDR3 is CACSQEGTSGRNLVYEQYF. For the CDR3, the DNA is TGTGCCTGCAGCCAGGAAGGGACTAGCGGGCGAAACCTAGTCTACGAGCAGTACTTC.

This sequence joins TRBV19 and TRBJ2-1; 14 nucleotides align to TRBD2. CDR1 and CDR2 (germline): LNHDA, SQIVND (reference sequence). V was pared by 3 bases and J by 10 bases, with 5 bases of the junction left unmatched. The CDR3 is 15 residues long. CDR3 DNA sequence: TGTGCCAGTAGTATCCCGGGACTAGCGGGAGTCGAGCAGTTCTTC. The encoded protein is CASSIPGLAGVEQFF.

Turning to this clone: With a far larger clone one base away, a read error is the likely cause. As the CDR3 is not closed by the conserved phenylalanine or tryptophan, this likely results from a read error. The gene calls are TRBV5-1 and TRBJ2-7, with D maybe TRBD1 (6 bases). Germline CDR1 reads SGHRS; CDR2 reads YFSETQ. This CDR3 has 13 amino acids. Trimming removed 3 bases from V and 3 bases from J, with 10 bases in between. CDR3 sequence (DNA): TGCGCCAGCAGCTCGGACAGTCACTACGAGCAGTACCTC. Protein: CASSSDSHYEQYL.

V usage is TRBV7-7 and J usage is TRBJ2-5; TRBD2 matches at 15 bases. The germline gives CDR1 SSHAT, CDR2 FNYEAQ (reference sequence). The CDR3 consists of 17 residues. J lost 4 bases, V lost 4 bases, and 7 bases had no gene match. The CDR3 spells CASSSRTSGRGGETQYF. CDR3 nucleotide sequence: TGTGCCAGCAGCTCACGGACTAGCGGGAGGGGTGGAGAGACCCAGTACTTC.

V gene TRBV19 combines with J gene TRBJ2-1, with D perhaps TRBD2 (6 bases). V lost 3 bases and J lost 2, with 8 bases in between. This CDR3 region has 14 residues. Per the germline V gene, CDR1 is LNHDA and CDR2 is SQIVND (reference sequence). CDR3 DNA: TGTGCCAGTAGTATGGGGAGGCCCTACAATGAGCAGTTCTTC. It encodes CASSMGRPYNEQFF.

The V gene is TRBV6-5, the J gene TRBJ2-2; 9 bases are a match to TRBD1. J was trimmed by 4 bases and V by 5 bases; bases with no gene match: 5. CDR3 length equals 15 residues. The germline V gene encodes CDR1 MNHEY and CDR2 SVGAGI. This CDR3 reads CASSGRDRATGELFF. The CDR3 nucleotides read TGTGCCAGCAGTGGCCGGGACAGGGCCACCGGGGAGCTGTTTTTT.

The V and J genes are TRBV7-3 and TRBJ1-2; D is perhaps TRBD1 (5 bases). Germline V gene sequence: CDR1 SGHTA, CDR2 FQGTGA. Trimming took 4 bases from V and 8 from J, leaving 14 bases between them. The CDR3 has 13 residues. For the CDR3, the DNA is TGTGCCAGCAGCTCTGACAGTGGGGTAGGCTACACCTTC. Translation: CASSSDSGVGYTF.

Here the CDR3 reads CASSLRGRSVGTEAFF. In DNA form, the CDR3 reads TGTGCCAGCAGCTTAAGAGGGCGGTCGGTGGGCACTGAAGCTTTCTTT. V usage is TRBV7-3 and J usage is TRBJ1-1; unclear D gene. V dropped 1 base and J dropped 4 bases, with 16 bases sitting between them. Per germline, CDR1 SGHTA and CDR2 FQGTGA. This CDR3 region has 16 residues.

As DNA, the CDR3 is TGTGCCAGCAGGGACGGGACTGCCTGGGGCTACACCTTC. Protein product: CASRDGTAWGYTF. This chain connects TRBV28 to TRBJ1-2; perhaps TRBD1 as D (5 bases). This CDR3 contains 13 residues. Trimming cost V 6 bases and J 8 bases, with 16 bases left between them. In germline, CDR1 is MDHEN, CDR2 SYDVKM.

The DNA for the CDR3 is TGTGCCTGGAGCACGACAGGGGACACTGAAGCTTTCTTT. Translated, it gives CAWSTTGDTEAFF. The chain has TRBV30 and TRBJ1-1, with 8 nucleotides matching TRBD1. Germline V gene sequence: CDR1 GTSNPN, CDR2 SVGIG (reference sequence). V lost 3 bases, J lost 3 bases, and 3 bases stayed unmatched. The CDR3 extends over 13 amino acids.

CDR3 bases: TGCGCCAGCAGTGAAAGGGGATTCGAGACCCAGTACTTC. It is translated as CASSERGFETQYF. The J gene is TRBJ2-5, the V gene TRBV10-2, with a weak D call TRBD1 (5 bases). Trimming took off 3 bases at V and 5 bases at J, with 10 bases between the two ends. The length of the CDR3 is 13 residues. Germline CDR1 WSHSY, CDR2 SAAADI.

Note on this clone: A much larger clone differs by one base, so this may be a read error. The J gene is TRBJ1-2, the V gene TRBV10-3, with a possible D match to TRBD1 (5 bases). Germline V gene sequence: CDR1 ENHRY, CDR2 SYGVKD. The CDR3 is made up of 13 amino acids. The V gene lost 4 bases and the J gene lost 0 bases, with 6 bases spanning the gap. CDR3 coding DNA: TGTGCCATCAGTGGGGACCCTAACTATGGCTACACCTTC. Translated: CAISGDPNYGYTF.

This sequence joins TRBV10-3 and TRBJ2-2, with 9 positions matching TRBD1. The CDR3 totals 18 residues. J was trimmed by 5 bases and V by 0 bases; bases with no gene match: 10. CDR1 ENHRY and CDR2 SYGVKD come from the germline V gene. CDR3 bases: TGTGCCATCAGTGAGTCGGGGGGACAGGGTCGAAAAACCGGGGAGCTGTTTTTT. Translated, it gives CAISESGGQGRKTGELFF.

This rearrangement joins TRBV13 to TRBJ2-1; 16 bases map to TRBD2. J was trimmed by 8 bases and V by 8 bases; bases with no gene match: 9. The CDR3 is 16 residues long. CDR1 is PRHDT, CDR2 FYEKMQ, per germline (reference sequence). CDR3 amino acids: CASSWGLAGGGDEQFF. The CDR3 DNA sequence: TGTGCCAGCTCATGGGGACTAGCGGGAGGGGGTGATGAGCAGTTCTTC.

V is TRBV27 and J is TRBJ1-4, with TRBD1 identical over 7 bases. The CDR3 extends over 16 amino acids. Germline V gene lookup returns CDR1 MNHEY and CDR2 SMNVEV (reference sequence). V lost 6 bases and J lost 6; bases outside the gene matches: 13. The DNA for the CDR3 is TGTGCCAGCAGCTTGGGGACGGGACAGATTGATGAAAAACTGTTTTTT. Its translation is CASSLGTGQIDEKLFF.

This chain uses TRBV11-3 with TRBJ2-3; 11 nucleotides agree with TRBD2. Trimming took 2 bases from V and 4 from J; bases not matched to a gene: 2. In germline, CDR1 is SGHNT, CDR2 YENEEA. The length of the CDR3 is 15 residues. DNA for the CDR3: TGTGCCAGCAGCTTAACTAGCGGGAGTCCAGATACGCAGTATTTT. This sequence encodes CASSLTSGSPDTQYF.

The chain combines TRBV28 with TRBJ1-2; D remains ambiguous. CDR1 and CDR2 (germline): MDHEN, SYDVKM. CDR3 length equals 14 residues. Trimming took off 7 bases at V and 4 bases at J, with 16 bases between the two ends. CDR3 in DNA: TGTGCCAGCACGCAGTCCCCCTCCATCTATGGCTACACCTTC. It codes for CASTQSPSIYGYTF.

V and J are TRBV28 and TRBJ1-2; D ambiguous. The CDR3 is made up of 13 amino acids. Trimming cost V 2 bases and J 5 bases, with 9 bases left between them. CDR1 is MDHEN, CDR2 SYDVKM, per germline. In DNA, the CDR3 is TGTGCCAGCAGTTTACCCCAGAGTTATGGCTACACCTTC. This translates into CASSLPQSYGYTF.

V gene TRBV5-4 combines with J gene TRBJ2-7; 10 bases are a match to TRBD2. This CDR3 is 17 amino acids long. Germline values: CDR1 SGHNT, CDR2 YYREEE (reference sequence). With V trimmed by 4 bases and J by 0 bases, 10 bases remained unmatched. As DNA, the CDR3 is TGTGCCAGCAGCCAGCAATGGACTAGCGGACTCTCCTACGAGCAGTACTTC. Encoded protein: CASSQQWTSGLSYEQYF. Together with reference TRBV5-4 and TRBJ2-7, the CDR3 gives the full variable domain: ETGVTQSPTHLIKTRGQQVTLRCSSQSGHNTVSWYQQALGQGPQFIFQYYREEENGRGNFPPRFSGLQFPNYSSELNVNALELDDSALYLCASSQQWTSGLSYEQYFGPGTRLTVT.